The 28 T cell receptor beta chains reported below all come from one sample, sequenced in a study of blood T cell repertoires in COVID-19. Assay: immunoSEQ multiplex PCR; the TCRdb copy retains only in-frame clones and omits some. The sample includes fewer than 350,000 clones, around 90% of them seen just once. Source material: PBMCs or T cells enriched from blood (not recorded which). These receptors originate from a woman between 35 and 50 years old with acute COVID-19.

V usage is TRBV27 and J usage is TRBJ2-7, with a tentative D call TRBD2 (6 bases). Germline V CDR1 and CDR2: MNHEY, SMNVEV (reference sequence). The ends were cut back, 2 bases at V and 1 base at J, with 12 bases in the middle. The CDR3 spans 15 residues. CDR3 DNA sequence: TGTGCCAGCAGTTTAGGGGGGAGTGCATCCTACGAGCAGTACTTC. Protein product: CASSLGGSASYEQYF.

The V and J genes are TRBV30 and TRBJ2-2; a weak D match, TRBD1 (6 bases). The CDR3 runs 13 residues. Germline values: CDR1 GTSNPN, CDR2 SVGIG (reference sequence). Trimming took 0 bases from V and 12 from J, leaving 14 bases between them. The CDR3 is CAWSVSRQGKLFF. The CDR3 DNA reads TGTGCCTGGAGTGTTTCGCGGCAGGGGAAGCTGTTTTTT.

The rearrangement joins TRBV28 to TRBJ1-3, with 8 positions matching TRBD1. The trim removed 3 bases at V and 3 bases at J, leaving 10 bases unmatched. The CDR3 spans 17 residues. Germline V lookup: CDR1 MDHEN, CDR2 SYDVKM. This CDR3 reads CASSFRGLRLGGNTIYF. In DNA form, the CDR3 reads TGTGCCAGCAGTTTCAGGGGGCTAAGGCTTGGTGGAAACACCATATATTTT.

J is TRBJ1-3 and V is TRBV7-8; tentative D call: TRBD1 (6 bases). The germline gives CDR1 SGHVS, CDR2 FQNEAQ. This CDR3 has 16 residues. The V and J ends lost 2 bases and 8 bases respectively, with 19 bases between them. CDR3 protein: CASSLSRTASVDTIYF. CDR3 DNA sequence: TGTGCCAGCAGCTTATCTCGGACAGCTTCGGTAGACACCATATATTTT.

The chain couples TRBV5-1 to TRBJ1-6; 7 bases agree with TRBD1. The CDR3 sequence is 15 residues long. V gave up 4 bases and J gave up 10 bases; unmatched junction bases: 11. Germline V lookup: CDR1 SGHRS, CDR2 YFSETQ. CDR3 sequence (DNA): TGCGCCAGCAGCCTGACGGACAGGAGGGACTCACCCCTCCACTTT. This translates into CASSLTDRRDSPLHF. The full variable domain, completed using reference TRBV5-1 and TRBJ1-6, is KAGVTQTPRYLIKTRGQQVTLSCSPISGHRSVSWYQQTPGQGLQFLFEYFSETQRNKGNFPGRFSGRQFSNSRSEMNVSTLELGDSALYLCASSLTDRRDSPLHFGNGTRLTVT.

V usage is TRBV3-1 (or the pseudogene TRBV3-2) and J usage is TRBJ2-7; D call uncertain. CDR1 LGHDT and CDR2 YNNKEL come from the germline V gene (reference sequence). This CDR3 contains 13 residues. V was trimmed by 4 bases and J by 4 bases, leaving 11 bases between them. CDR3 DNA: TGTGCCAGCAGCCCTTCTAATAGTTACGAGCAGTACTTC. Residues: CASSPSNSYEQYF.

The V call is TRBV11-2, the J call TRBJ1-6; D gene uncertain. This CDR3 spans 14 amino acids. The ends were cut back, 8 bases at V and 4 bases at J, with 12 bases in the middle. Germline CDR1 and CDR2: SGHAT and FQNNGV. The CDR3 nucleotides are TGTGCCAGCCGTAAACAGCCTTATAATTCACCCCTCCACTTT. This encodes CASRKQPYNSPLHF.

A note on this clone: One end of the junction does not line up with germline, which may come from a read error. The V call is TRBV3-1 (or the pseudogene TRBV3-2), the J call TRBJ1-2, with TRBD1 matching 9 bases. This CDR3 has 16 residues. The germline V gene has CDR1 LGHDT and CDR2 YNNKEL (reference sequence). CDR3 sequence: CASSQAHPGQGSLLIF. Written as DNA, the CDR3 is TGTGCCAGCAGCCAAGCCCACCCGGGACAGGGTAGTCTTTTGATCTTC.

The rearrangement links TRBV10-3 to TRBJ1-2, with D perhaps TRBD1 (5 bases). The CDR3 is 13 residues long. Germline values: CDR1 ENHRY, CDR2 SYGVKD. V lost 0 bases and J lost 4, with 6 bases in between. The CDR3 loop reads CAISESQGYGYTF. The CDR3 nucleotides read TGTGCCATCAGTGAGTCGCAGGGCTATGGCTACACCTTC.

Concerning this clone: Since the CDR3 does not end with the conserved phenylalanine or tryptophan, this likely comes from a read error. The limits of the CDR3 on the DNA are not certain, so only TCRdb's listed CDR3 is given. The chain joins TRBV30 to TRBJ2-7; the table's D gene call, TRBD1, was not cross checked with the DNA. The length of the CDR3 is 12 amino acids, counting both ends. The germline gives CDR1 GTSNPN, CDR2 SVGIG (reference sequence). CDR3 in amino acids: CAWSVRGTPIGD.

The rearrangement joins TRBV29-1 to TRBJ2-6; perhaps TRBD1 as D (6 bases). The CDR3 runs 16 residues. Germline-derived CDR1 and CDR2 are SQVTM and ANQGSEA. Trimming took 7 bases from V and 1 from J, leaving 17 bases between them. The CDR3 DNA reads as TGCAGCGGTTGGGACGATACAGGGTCTGGGGCCAACGTCCTGACTTTC. Amino acid sequence: CSGWDDTGSGANVLTF.

The gene calls are TRBV30 and TRBJ1-2; 7 nucleotides agree with TRBD1. With V trimmed by 0 bases and J by 8 bases, 18 bases remained unmatched. Germline V CDR1 and CDR2: GTSNPN, SVGIG (reference sequence). The CDR3 consists of 17 residues. CDR3 sequence (DNA): TGTGCCTGGAGTGTACAATTGACAGGGTGGAATCCTTCGGGCTACACCTTC. Protein sequence: CAWSVQLTGWNPSGYTF.

This clone was seen only once. The chain recombines TRBV5-1 with TRBJ2-1, with TRBD2 identical over 8 bases. The CDR3 is 18 amino acids. Germline V gives CDR1 SGHRS, CDR2 YFSETQ. V gave up 1 base and J gave up 0 bases; unmatched junction bases: 9. CDR3 loop: CASSLRTSFLSSYNEQFF. In DNA, the CDR3 is TGCGCCAGCAGCTTGAGGACTAGCTTTTTAAGCTCCTACAATGAGCAGTTCTTC.

The gene calls are TRBV9 and TRBJ2-4, with D unclear. V was pared by 0 bases and J by 8 bases, with 9 bases between. Germline lookup yields CDR1 SGDLS and CDR2 YYNGEE. The CDR3 has 13 amino acids. CDR3 sequence: CASSVGAAHIQYF. The CDR3 DNA sequence: TGTGCCAGCAGCGTAGGGGCCGCACACATTCAGTACTTC. The full variable domain, with the rest looked up from reference TRBV9 and TRBJ2-4, is DSGVTQTPKHLITATGQRVTLRCSPRSGDLSVYWYQQSLDQGLQFLIQYYNGEERAKGNILERFSAQQFPDLHSELNLSSLELGDSALYFCASSVGAAHIQYFGAGTRLSVL.

This rearrangement joins TRBV6-4 to TRBJ2-3; 8 bases are a match to TRBD2. The CDR3 loop spans 15 amino acids. CDR1 is MRHNA and CDR2 is SNTAGT in the germline V gene. Unmatched junction bases numbered 4, after V lost 4 bases and J lost 1 base. CDR3 loop: CASSVQAGGTDTQYF. CDR3 DNA sequence: TGTGCCAGCAGTGTTCAAGCGGGGGGCACAGATACGCAGTATTTT.

This sequence joins TRBV18 and TRBJ1-3; D is possibly TRBD1 (6 bases). Germline values: CDR1 KGHSH, CDR2 LQKENI. The CDR3 length is 15 residues. The V gene lost 2 bases and the J gene lost 7 bases, with 15 bases spanning the gap. This chain's CDR3 is CASSPIAAQGNTIYF. The CDR3 coding sequence is TGTGCCAGCTCACCAATAGCAGCTCAGGGGAACACCATATATTTT.

This chain uses TRBV27 with TRBJ1-1; D is perhaps TRBD1 (5 bases). Germline V gene data show CDR1 as MNHEY and CDR2 as SMNVEV (reference sequence). Trimming cost V 7 bases and J 1 base, with 22 bases left between them. CDR3 length: 17 amino acids. The CDR3 region is CASIPLGQQPRNTEAFF. CDR3 in DNA: TGTGCCAGCATCCCATTGGGGCAACAACCACGGAACACTGAAGCTTTCTTT.

The V gene is TRBV4-2, the J gene TRBJ2-7; no clear D. The CDR3 has 14 amino acids. Germline V CDR1 and CDR2: LGHNA, YNFKEQ. V was clipped by 3 bases and J by 6 bases, with 15 bases between them. The CDR3 DNA follows: TGTGCCAGCAGCCAGCCATACCTAGGCTCCGAGCAGTACTTC. Residues: CASSQPYLGSEQYF.

The chain uses TRBV6-5 and TRBJ1-2; a possible D gene is TRBD1 (6 bases). V lost 6 bases to trimming and J lost 4 bases, with 18 bases between them. The germline gives CDR1 MNHEY, CDR2 SVGAGI. This CDR3 is 15 amino acids long. CDR3 in amino acids: CASRKTGMGLYGYTF. The CDR3 DNA sequence: TGTGCCAGCAGAAAAACAGGGATGGGTCTCTATGGCTACACCTTC.

V usage is TRBV11-2 and J usage is TRBJ1-4; D call uncertain. The CDR3 runs 15 residues. Trimming took off 5 bases at V and 8 bases at J, with 18 bases between the two ends. The germline CDR1 and CDR2 sequences are SGHAT and FQNNGV. CDR3 sequence (DNA): TGTGCCAGCAGCACAGACCGGGGAATTGTGGAAAAACTGTTTTTT. Translated: CASSTDRGIVEKLFF. Full variable domain (remainder filled in from reference TRBV11-2 and TRBJ1-4): EAGVAQSPRYKIIEKRQSVAFWCNPISGHATLYWYQQILGQGPKLLIQFQNNGVVDDSQLPKDRFSAERLKGVDSTLKIQPAKLEDSAVYLCASSTDRGIVEKLFFGSGTQLSVL.

The chain has TRBV9 and TRBJ2-2; D unclear. The CDR3 extends over 14 amino acids. Germline V gene lookup returns CDR1 SGDLS and CDR2 YYNGEE. Trimming took 3 bases from V and 2 from J, leaving 8 bases between them. The CDR3 DNA is TGTGCCAGCAGCGGTCAGGCCAACACCGGGGAGCTGTTTTTT. It translates to CASSGQANTGELFF.

The DNA for the CDR3 is TGTGCCAGCAGTCAGACTAACTATGGCTACACCTTC. This sequence encodes CASSQTNYGYTF. The chain couples TRBV12-3 or TRBV12-4 to TRBJ1-2; no definite D call. The V gene lost 5 bases and the J gene lost 0 bases, with 4 bases spanning the gap. The CDR3 runs to 12 residues.

The chain links TRBV28 to TRBJ1-1; D perhaps matches TRBD1 (6 bases). The CDR3 sequence is 12 residues long. Trimming left V 8 bases short and J 3 bases short, with 10 bases between. CDR1 and CDR2 (germline): MDHEN, SYDVKM. The DNA of the CDR3 is TGTGCCAGCGGGGCAGGGGACACTGAAGCTTTCTTT. It codes for CASGAGDTEAFF.

The J gene is TRBJ2-4, the V gene TRBV20-1, with TRBD2 identical over 11 bases. Trimming took 3 bases from V and 5 from J; bases not matched to a gene: 6. Germline values: CDR1 DFQATT, CDR2 SNEGSKA (reference sequence). The CDR3 runs to 15 residues. The CDR3 here is CSASMIAGGQNIQYF. The DNA of the CDR3 is TGCAGTGCTAGTATGATAGCGGGGGGGCAAAACATTCAGTACTTC.

This chain connects TRBV15 to TRBJ1-4; D remains unclear. The CDR3 is 14 residues long. Between the trimmed V and J ends, which lost 8 bases and 5 bases, there was a span of 15 bases. Looked up from germline, CDR1 is LNHNV and CDR2 is YYDKDF (reference sequence). CDR3 nucleotide sequence: TGTGCCACCTCATCGGCAGGAACGAATGAAAAACTGTTTTTT. Encoded protein: CATSSAGTNEKLFF.

This clone was seen more than once but under ten times. The rearrangement uses TRBV20-1 and TRBJ2-2; no clear D gene. V was pared by 3 bases and J by 7 bases, with 6 bases between. CDR1 DFQATT and CDR2 SNEGSKA come from the germline V gene (reference sequence). The CDR3 contains 11 residues. The CDR3 spells CSASYIGELFF. CDR3 nucleotide sequence: TGCAGTGCTAGTTACATCGGGGAGCTGTTTTTT.

The chain joins TRBV3-1 (or the pseudogene TRBV3-2) to TRBJ1-2; D gene uncertain. Germline lookup yields CDR1 LGHDT and CDR2 YNNKEL (reference sequence). V dropped 0 bases and J dropped 1 base, with 6 bases sitting between them. This CDR3 region has 14 residues. The CDR3 sequence: CASSQDFGNYGYTF. The CDR3 bases are TGTGCCAGCAGCCAAGATTTCGGTAACTATGGCTACACCTTC.

V usage is TRBV10-1 and J usage is TRBJ2-7, with 8 bases aligning to TRBD1. Germline V gene sequence: CDR1 WNHNN, CDR2 SYGVQD (reference sequence). Trimming cost V 6 bases and J 4 bases; bases outside gene matches: 8. The CDR3 contains 14 residues. The CDR3 DNA sequence: TGCGCCAGCAGGACTACCGGGACAGGTTACGAGCAGTACTTC. Amino acids: CASRTTGTGYEQYF.